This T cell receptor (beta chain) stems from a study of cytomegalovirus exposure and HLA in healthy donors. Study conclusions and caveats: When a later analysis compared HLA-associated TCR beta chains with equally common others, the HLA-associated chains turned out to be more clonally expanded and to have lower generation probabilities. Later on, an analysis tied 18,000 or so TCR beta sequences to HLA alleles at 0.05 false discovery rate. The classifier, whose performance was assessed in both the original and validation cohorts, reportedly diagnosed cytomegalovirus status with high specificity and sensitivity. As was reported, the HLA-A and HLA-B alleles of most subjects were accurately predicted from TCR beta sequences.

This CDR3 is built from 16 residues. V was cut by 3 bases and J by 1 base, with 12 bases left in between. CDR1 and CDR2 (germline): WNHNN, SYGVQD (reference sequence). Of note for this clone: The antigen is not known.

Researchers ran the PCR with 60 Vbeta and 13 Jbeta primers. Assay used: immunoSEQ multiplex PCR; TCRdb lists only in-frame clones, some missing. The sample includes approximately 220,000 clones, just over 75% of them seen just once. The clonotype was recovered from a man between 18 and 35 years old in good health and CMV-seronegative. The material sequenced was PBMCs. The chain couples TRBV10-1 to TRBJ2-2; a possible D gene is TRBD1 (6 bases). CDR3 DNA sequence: TGCGCCAGCAGTGAATCAGGGGTCCGGAACACCGGGGAGCTGTTTTTT. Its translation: CASSESGVRNTGELFF.